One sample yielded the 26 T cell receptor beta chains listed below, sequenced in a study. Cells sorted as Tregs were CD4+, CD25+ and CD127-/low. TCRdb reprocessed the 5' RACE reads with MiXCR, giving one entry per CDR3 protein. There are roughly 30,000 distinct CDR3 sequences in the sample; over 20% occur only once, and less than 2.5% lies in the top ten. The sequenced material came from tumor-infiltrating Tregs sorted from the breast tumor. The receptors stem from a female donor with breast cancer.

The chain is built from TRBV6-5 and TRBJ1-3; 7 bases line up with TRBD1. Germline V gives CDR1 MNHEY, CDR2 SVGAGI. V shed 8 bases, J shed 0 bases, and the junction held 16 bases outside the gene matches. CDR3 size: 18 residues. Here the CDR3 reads CASGSRRGQGVSGNTIYF. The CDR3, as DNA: TGTGCCAGCGGATCTCGACGAGGCCAGGGGGTCTCTGGAAACACCATATATTTT.

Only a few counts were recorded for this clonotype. The CDR3 loop reads CASSSKDYAPYNEQFF. CDR3 bases: TGTGCCAGCAGCTCTAAGGACTACGCGCCCTACAATGAGCAGTTCTTC. The chain joins TRBV7-9 to TRBJ2-1, with TRBD2 as a possible D gene (6 bases). V was trimmed by 4 bases and J by 2 bases, leaving 15 bases between them. Looked up from germline, CDR1 is SEHNR and CDR2 is FQNEAQ (reference sequence). There are 16 residues in the CDR3.

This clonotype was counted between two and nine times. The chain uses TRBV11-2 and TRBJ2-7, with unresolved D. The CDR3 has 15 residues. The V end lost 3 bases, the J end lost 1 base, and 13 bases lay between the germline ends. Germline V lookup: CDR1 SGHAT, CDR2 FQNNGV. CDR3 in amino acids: CASSFETPGSYEQYF. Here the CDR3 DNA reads TGTGCCAGCAGCTTCGAGACCCCAGGATCCTACGAGCAGTACTTC.

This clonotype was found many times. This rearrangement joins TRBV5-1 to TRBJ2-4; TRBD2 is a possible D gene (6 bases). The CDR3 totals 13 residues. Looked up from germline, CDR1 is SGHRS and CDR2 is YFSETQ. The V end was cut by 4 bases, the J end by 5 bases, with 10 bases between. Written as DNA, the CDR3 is TGCGCCAGCAGCCTCGGACTACAAAACATTCAGTACTTC. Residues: CASSLGLQNIQYF. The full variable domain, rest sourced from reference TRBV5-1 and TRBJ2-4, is KAGVTQTPRYLIKTRGQQVTLSCSPISGHRSVSWYQQTPGQGLQFLFEYFSETQRNKGNFPGRFSGRQFSNSRSEMNVSTLELGDSALYLCASSLGLQNIQYFGAGTRLSVL.

This chain's CDR3 is CASSRDTYSGANVLTF. In DNA form, the CDR3 reads TGTGCCAGTAGTCGGGACACCTACTCTGGGGCCAACGTCCTGACTTTC. The J gene is TRBJ2-6, the V gene TRBV19; D is perhaps TRBD1 (6 bases). In germline, CDR1 is LNHDA, CDR2 SQIVND (reference sequence). The V end was cut by 5 bases, the J end by 0 bases, with 11 bases between. This CDR3 comprises 16 residues.

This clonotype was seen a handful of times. The CDR3 sequence: CASSADTSYEQYF. The DNA of the CDR3 is TGTGCCAGCAGCGCGGACACCTCCTACGAGCAGTACTTC. The chain couples TRBV9 to TRBJ2-7; tentative D call: TRBD1 (5 bases). V lost 3 bases and J 0 bases, leaving 7 bases between the germline ends. The germline CDR1 and CDR2 sequences are SGDLS and YYNGEE. This CDR3 region has 13 residues.

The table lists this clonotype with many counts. CDR3 in DNA: TGTGCCAGCAGTGCCTTCTCGACAGCGAATGGCTACACCTTC. This sequence encodes CASSAFSTANGYTF. The genes are TRBV6-1 and TRBJ1-2, with D perhaps TRBD1 (5 bases). Germline V CDR1 and CDR2: MNHNS, SASEGT. The V and J ends lost 4 bases and 6 bases respectively, with 15 bases between them. This CDR3 contains 14 residues.

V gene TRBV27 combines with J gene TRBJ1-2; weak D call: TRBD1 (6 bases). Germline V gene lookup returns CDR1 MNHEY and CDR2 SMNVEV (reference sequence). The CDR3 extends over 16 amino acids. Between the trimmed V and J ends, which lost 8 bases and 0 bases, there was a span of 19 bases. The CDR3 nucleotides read TGTGCCAGCGGTTCCGGGGGAAGGGGGACTAACTATGGCTACACCTTC. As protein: CASGSGGRGTNYGYTF.

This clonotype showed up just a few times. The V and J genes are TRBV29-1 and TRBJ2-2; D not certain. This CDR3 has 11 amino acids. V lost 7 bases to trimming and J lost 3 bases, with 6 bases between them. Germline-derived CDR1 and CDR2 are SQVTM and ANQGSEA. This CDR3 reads CSGEHTGELFF. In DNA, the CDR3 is TGCAGCGGCGAACACACCGGGGAGCTGTTTTTT.

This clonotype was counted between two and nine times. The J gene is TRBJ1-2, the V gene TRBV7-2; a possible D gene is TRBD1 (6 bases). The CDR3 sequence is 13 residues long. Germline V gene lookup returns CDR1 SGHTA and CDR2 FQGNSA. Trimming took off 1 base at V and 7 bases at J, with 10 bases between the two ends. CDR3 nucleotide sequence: TGTGCCAGCAGCTTAGTTACAGGGTCTGGCTACACCTTC. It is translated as CASSLVTGSGYTF.

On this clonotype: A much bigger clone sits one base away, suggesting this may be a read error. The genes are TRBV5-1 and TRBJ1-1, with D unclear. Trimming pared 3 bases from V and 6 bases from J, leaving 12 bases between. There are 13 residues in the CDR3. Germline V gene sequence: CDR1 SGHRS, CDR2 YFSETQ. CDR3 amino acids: CASSSGQVAEAFF. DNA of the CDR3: TGCGCCAGCAGCTCGGGCCAGGTCGCTGAAGCTTTCTTT.

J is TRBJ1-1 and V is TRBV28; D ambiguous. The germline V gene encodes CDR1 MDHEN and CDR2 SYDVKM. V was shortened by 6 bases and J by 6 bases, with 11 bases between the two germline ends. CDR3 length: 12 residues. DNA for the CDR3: TGTGCCAGCAGAACCCGGAGGGCTGAAGCTTTCTTT. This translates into CASRTRRAEAFF.

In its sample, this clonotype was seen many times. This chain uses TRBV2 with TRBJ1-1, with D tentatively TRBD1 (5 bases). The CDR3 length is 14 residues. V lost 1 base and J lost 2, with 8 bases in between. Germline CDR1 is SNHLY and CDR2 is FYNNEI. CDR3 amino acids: CASSEGGSNTEAFF. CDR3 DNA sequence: TGTGCCAGCAGTGAAGGGGGCTCCAACACTGAAGCTTTCTTT.

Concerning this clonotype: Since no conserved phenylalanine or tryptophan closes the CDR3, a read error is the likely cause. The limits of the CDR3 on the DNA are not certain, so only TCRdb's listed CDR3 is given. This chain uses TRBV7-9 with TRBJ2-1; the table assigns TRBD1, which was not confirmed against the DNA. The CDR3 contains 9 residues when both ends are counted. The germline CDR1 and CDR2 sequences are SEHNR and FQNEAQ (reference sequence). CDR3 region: CASSPPGRQ.

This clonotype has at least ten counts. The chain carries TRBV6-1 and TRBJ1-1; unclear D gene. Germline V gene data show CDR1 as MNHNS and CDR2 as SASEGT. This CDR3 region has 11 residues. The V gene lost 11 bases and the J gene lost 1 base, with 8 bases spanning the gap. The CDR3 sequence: CALVRNTEAFF. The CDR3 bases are TGTGCCCTCGTCAGGAACACTGAAGCTTTCTTT.

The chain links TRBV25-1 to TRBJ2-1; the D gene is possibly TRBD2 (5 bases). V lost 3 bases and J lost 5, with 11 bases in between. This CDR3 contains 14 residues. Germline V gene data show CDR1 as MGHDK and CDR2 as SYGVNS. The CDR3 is CASSEYILDNEQFF. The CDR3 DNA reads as TGTGCCAGCAGTGAGTACATACTAGACAATGAGCAGTTCTTC.

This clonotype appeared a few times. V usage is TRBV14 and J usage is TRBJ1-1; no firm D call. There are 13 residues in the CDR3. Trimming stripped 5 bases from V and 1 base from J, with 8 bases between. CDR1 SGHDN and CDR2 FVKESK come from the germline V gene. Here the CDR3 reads CASSIQANTEAFF. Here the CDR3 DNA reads TGTGCCAGCAGCATTCAGGCGAACACTGAAGCTTTCTTT.

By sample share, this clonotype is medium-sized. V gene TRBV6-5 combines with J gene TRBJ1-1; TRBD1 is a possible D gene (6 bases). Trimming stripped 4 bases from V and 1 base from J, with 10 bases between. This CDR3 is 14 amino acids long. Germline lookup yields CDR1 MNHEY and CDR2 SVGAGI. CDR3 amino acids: CASSSRGSNTEAFF. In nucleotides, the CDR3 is TGTGCCAGCAGTTCCAGGGGCTCGAACACTGAAGCTTTCTTT.

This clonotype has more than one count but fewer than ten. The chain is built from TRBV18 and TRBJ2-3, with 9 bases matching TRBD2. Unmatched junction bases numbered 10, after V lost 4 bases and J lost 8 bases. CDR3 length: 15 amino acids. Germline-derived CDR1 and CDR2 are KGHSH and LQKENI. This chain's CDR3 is CASSRSAGGPSTQYF. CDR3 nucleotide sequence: TGTGCCAGCTCACGATCTGCGGGAGGGCCATCTACGCAGTATTTT.

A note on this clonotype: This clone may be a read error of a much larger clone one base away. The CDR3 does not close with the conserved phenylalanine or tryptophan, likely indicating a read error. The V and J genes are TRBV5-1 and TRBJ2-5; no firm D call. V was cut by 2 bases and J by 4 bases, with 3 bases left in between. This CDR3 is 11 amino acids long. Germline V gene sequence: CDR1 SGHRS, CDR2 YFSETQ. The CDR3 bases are TGCGCCAGCAGCTTCGGAGAGACCCAGTACCTC. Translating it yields CASSFGETQYL.

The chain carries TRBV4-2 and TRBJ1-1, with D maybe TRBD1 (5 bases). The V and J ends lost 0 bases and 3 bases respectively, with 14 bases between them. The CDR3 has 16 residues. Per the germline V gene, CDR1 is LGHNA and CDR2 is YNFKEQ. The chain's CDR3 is CASSQDQGRYDTEAFF. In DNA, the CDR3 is TGTGCCAGCAGCCAAGATCAGGGCAGGTATGACACTGAAGCTTTCTTT.

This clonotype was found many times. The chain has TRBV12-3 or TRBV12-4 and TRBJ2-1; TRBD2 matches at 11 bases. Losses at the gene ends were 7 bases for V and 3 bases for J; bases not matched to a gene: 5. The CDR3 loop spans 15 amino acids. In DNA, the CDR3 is TGTGCCAGCACTATCCTAGCGGGAGGCTACAATGAGCAGTTCTTC. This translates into CASTILAGGYNEQFF.

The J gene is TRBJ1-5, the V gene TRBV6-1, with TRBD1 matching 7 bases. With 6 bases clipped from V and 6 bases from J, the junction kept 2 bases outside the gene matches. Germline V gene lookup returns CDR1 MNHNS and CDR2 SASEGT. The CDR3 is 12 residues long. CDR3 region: CASRQGVQPQHF. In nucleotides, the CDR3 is TGTGCCAGCAGGCAGGGGGTTCAGCCCCAGCATTTT.

CDR3 residues: CASSPGLAGYEQYF. CDR3 sequence (DNA): TGTGCCAGCAGCCCGGGACTAGCGGGCTACGAGCAGTACTTC. V and J are TRBV7-9 and TRBJ2-7; TRBD2 aligns across 12 bases. Per the germline V gene, CDR1 is SEHNR and CDR2 is FQNEAQ (reference sequence). This CDR3 is built from 14 residues. V lost 5 bases, J lost 3 bases, and 2 bases stayed unmatched.

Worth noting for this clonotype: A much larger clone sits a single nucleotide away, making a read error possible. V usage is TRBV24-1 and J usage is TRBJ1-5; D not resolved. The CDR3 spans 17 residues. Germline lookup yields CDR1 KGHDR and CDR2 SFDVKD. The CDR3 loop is CATSDLTYGYSNQSQHF. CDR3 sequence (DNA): TGTGCCACCAGTGATCTGACCTACGGCTATAGCAATCAGTCCCAGCATTTT.

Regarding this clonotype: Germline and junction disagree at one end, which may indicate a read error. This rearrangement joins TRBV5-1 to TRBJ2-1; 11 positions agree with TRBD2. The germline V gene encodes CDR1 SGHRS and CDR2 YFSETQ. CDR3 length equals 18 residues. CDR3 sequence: CASSLELAGGSSHNEQLF. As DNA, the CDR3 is TGCGCCAGCAGCTTGGAGCTAGCGGGAGGCTCCTCCCACAATGAGCAGCTCTTC.